The clone carrying this T cell receptor beta chain has more than one count but fewer than ten. No antigen is known for it. Via MiXCR, TCRdb re-called the RT-PCR reads, giving one row per CDR3 protein. The sample shows about 520,000 distinct CDR3 sequences, around 7.9% of them seen only once. The source of the sample is a study of response to subunit inactivated influenza vaccine. General study results and limits: Each seasonal influenza vaccination recruits few new T cells, the authors suggested.

This TCR was sampled from a man aged 50 to 75 who received an inactivated influenza vaccine. The sequences come from PBMCs from blood, collected around 25 months after vaccination.

The CDR3 loop is CASSPGWGAEQYF. In DNA form, the CDR3 reads TGTGCCAGCAGCCCGGGATGGGGGGCGGAGCAGTACTTC. V is TRBV7-9 and J is TRBJ2-7; D possibly matches TRBD1 or TRBD2 (6 bases each). Germline loops: CDR1 SEHNR, CDR2 FQNEAQ (reference sequence). V was cut by 5 bases and J by 7 bases, with 15 bases left in between. This CDR3 comprises 13 residues.